The 32 T cell receptor beta chains below were found in one sample sequenced in a study of cytomegalovirus exposure and HLA in healthy donors. It was with 60 Vbeta and 13 Jbeta primers that the PCR ran. Repertoires were generated with immunoSEQ multiplex PCR, while TCRdb's copy carries only in-frame clones and drops some. This sample has fewer than 150,000 clones, with 15% found just once. Sequencing was done on a sample of PBMCs. The receptors were sampled from a young woman in good health and CMV-seronegative.

This clone appeared a few times. The chain combines TRBV5-4 with TRBJ1-2; a weak D match, TRBD1 (6 bases). Trimming left V 5 bases short and J 7 bases short, with 24 bases between. Germline CDR1 and CDR2: SGHNT and YYREEE (reference sequence). The length of the CDR3 is 16 residues. CDR3 protein: CASRSPGHPSHFGYTF. Written as DNA, the CDR3 is TGTGCCAGCAGGTCACCGGGACACCCCTCCCACTTTGGCTACACCTTC.

This rearrangement joins TRBV5-1 to TRBJ2-3; 7 positions agree with TRBD1. Germline V gene lookup returns CDR1 SGHRS and CDR2 YFSETQ. Germline trimming cut 4 bases from V and 2 bases from J; bases unmatched to any gene: 4. This CDR3 has 14 amino acids. The CDR3 bases are TGCGCCAGCAGCCCGGGACAGCACACAGATACGCAGTATTTT. Translated: CASSPGQHTDTQYF.

V gene TRBV6-4 combines with J gene TRBJ2-3; 8 bases align to TRBD2. The germline gives CDR1 MRHNA, CDR2 SNTAGT. CDR3 length: 17 amino acids. J lost 2 bases, V lost 6 bases, and 13 bases had no gene match. The DNA for the CDR3 is TGTGCCAGCAGGACCCGAGGACTAGCTTCCTTCACAGATACGCAGTATTTT. This translates into CASRTRGLASFTDTQYF.

The sample holds a few counts of this clone. V usage is TRBV4-1 and J usage is TRBJ2-7; TRBD2 agrees at 7 bases. With V trimmed by 4 bases and J by 5 bases, 8 bases remained unmatched. Germline lookup yields CDR1 MGHRA and CDR2 YSYEKL. CDR3 size: 14 residues. CDR3 in amino acids: CASSRAGMRDEQYF. DNA for the CDR3: TGCGCCAGCAGCCGAGCGGGAATGCGGGACGAGCAGTACTTC.

This chain joins TRBV6-5 and TRBJ1-1; D not resolved. The CDR3 extends over 14 amino acids. With 5 bases removed from V and 1 base from J, the gap between germline ends came to 11 bases. From germline, CDR1 is MNHEY and CDR2 SVGAGI. This CDR3 is CASSQRGGNTEAFF. The CDR3 DNA follows: TGTGCCAGCAGTCAGCGGGGTGGGAACACTGAAGCTTTCTTT.

V usage is TRBV18 and J usage is TRBJ2-3; D not certain. V lost 4 bases and J 0 bases, leaving 5 bases between the germline ends. Germline CDR1 and CDR2: KGHSH and LQKENI. This CDR3 spans 13 amino acids. The CDR3 DNA follows: TGTGCCAGCTCACAATCTAGCACAGATACGCAGTATTTT. This encodes CASSQSSTDTQYF.

This clone has a handful of counts. The chain couples TRBV7-9 to TRBJ1-1; D ambiguous. This CDR3 has 14 amino acids. Germline loops: CDR1 SEHNR, CDR2 FQNEAQ (reference sequence). Between the trimmed V and J ends, which lost 1 base and 0 bases, there was a span of 6 bases. CDR3 protein: CASSLGALNTEAFF. CDR3 DNA: TGTGCCAGCAGCTTAGGGGCGCTGAACACTGAAGCTTTCTTT.

V usage is TRBV20-1 and J usage is TRBJ2-1, with 7 positions matching TRBD2. Germline CDR1 is DFQATT and CDR2 is SNEGSKA (reference sequence). This CDR3 has 10 amino acids. Trimming took 5 bases from V and 11 from J; bases not matched to a gene: 3. CDR3 amino acids: CSAVGGKQFF. The CDR3 coding sequence is TGCAGTGCTGTGGGGGGGAAGCAGTTCTTC.

This chain joins TRBV30 and TRBJ2-7; perhaps TRBD1 as D (5 bases). Germline CDR1 and CDR2: GTSNPN and SVGIG (reference sequence). The CDR3 is 14 amino acids. The V end lost 3 bases, the J end lost 5 bases, and 17 bases lay between the germline ends. CDR3 DNA: TGTGCCTGGAGCTCGGGCAGGGCGGCCCACGAGCAGTACTTC. Residues: CAWSSGRAAHEQYF.

The gene calls are TRBV15 and TRBJ1-2; D is uncertain. The CDR3 has 16 amino acids. Deletions cut 0 bases from V and 3 bases from J, with 14 bases between. CDR1 and CDR2 (germline): LNHNV, YYDKDF (reference sequence). CDR3 nucleotides: TGTGCCACCAGCAGAGATATTACAGTTTGGGACTATGGCTACACCTTC. It is translated as CATSRDITVWDYGYTF.

This clone was seen only a few times. The chain uses TRBV19 and TRBJ2-2; D uncertain. There are 13 residues in the CDR3. Trimming cost V 8 bases and J 1 base, with 8 bases left between them. The germline CDR1 and CDR2 sequences are LNHDA and SQIVND (reference sequence). CDR3 in amino acids: CASLSLNTGELFF. The CDR3 DNA reads TGTGCCAGTCTTAGTCTGAACACCGGGGAGCTGTTTTTT.

A single count supports this clone. The chain couples TRBV12-5 to TRBJ2-1; TRBD2 aligns across 15 bases. CDR1 LGHNT and CDR2 FRNRAP come from the germline V gene. V trimming: 5 bases; J trimming: 7 bases; junction bases outside the gene matches: 3. The CDR3 loop spans 15 amino acids. Here the CDR3 reads CASGRTSGGVNEQFF. CDR3 nucleotide sequence: TGTGCTAGTGGTCGGACTAGCGGGGGGGTTAATGAGCAGTTCTTC.

The DNA for the CDR3 is TGTGCCAGCAGCTTAACCGGGGAGTTAGGCACAGATACGCAGTATTTT. Residues: CASSLTGELGTDTQYF. The chain couples TRBV7-3 to TRBJ2-3, with D perhaps matching TRBD2 (5 bases). V was cut by 0 bases and J by 1 base, with 11 bases left in between. CDR1 SGHTA and CDR2 FQGTGA come from the germline V gene. CDR3 size: 16 residues. Based on the CDR3 plus reference TRBV7-3 and TRBJ2-3, the full variable domain is GAGVSQTPSNKVTEKGKYVELRCDPISGHTALYWYRQSLGQGPEFLIYFQGTGAADDSGLPNDRFFAVRPEGSVSTLKIQRTERGDSAVYLCASSLTGELGTDTQYFGPGTRLTVL.

This chain connects TRBV5-1 to TRBJ1-1; D gene uncertain. Trimming shortened V by 2 bases and J by 5 bases, and 19 bases separated the two germline ends. Germline assignment: CDR1 SGHRS and CDR2 YFSETQ. The CDR3 is made up of 16 amino acids. In nucleotides, the CDR3 is TGCGCCAGCAGCTTACAGCCGGTTGGGTCAAGGACTGAAGCTTTCTTT. As protein: CASSLQPVGSRTEAFF.

The table lists this clone with a count of one. The chain uses TRBV30 and TRBJ1-6; D gene uncertain. Between the trimmed V and J ends, which lost 5 bases and 10 bases, there was a span of 12 bases. The length of the CDR3 is 12 residues. In germline, CDR1 is GTSNPN, CDR2 SVGIG (reference sequence). The CDR3 DNA sequence: TGTGCCTGGGACATGGGTCTATCACCCCTCCACTTT. It specifies CAWDMGLSPLHF.

V and J are TRBV5-1 and TRBJ1-2; D uncertain. Germline lookup yields CDR1 SGHRS and CDR2 YFSETQ. This CDR3 region has 13 residues. The V gene lost 2 bases and the J gene lost 6 bases, with 11 bases spanning the gap. CDR3 coding DNA: TGCGCCAGCAGCTTAGGACTGAATCATGGCTACACCTTC. Protein product: CASSLGLNHGYTF.

This chain links TRBV19 with TRBJ2-5; 14 bases map to TRBD2. The CDR3 runs to 18 residues. The germline gives CDR1 LNHDA, CDR2 SQIVND (reference sequence). With 1 base clipped from V and 4 bases from J, the junction kept 8 bases outside the gene matches. The CDR3 DNA sequence: TGTGCCAGTAGTATAGTCTCAGGACTAGCGGGGGGTCGAGAGACCCAGTACTTC. Its translation is CASSIVSGLAGGRETQYF.

This clone has just a few counts. The chain joins TRBV4-2 to TRBJ1-1, with D possibly TRBD1 on 5 matching bases. CDR1 LGHNA and CDR2 YNFKEQ come from the germline V gene. V lost 4 bases, J lost 0 bases, and 15 bases lay in between. The CDR3 totals 16 residues. CDR3 sequence reads: CASSPTGASMNTEAFF. The CDR3, as DNA: TGTGCCAGCAGCCCAACAGGAGCGAGCATGAACACTGAAGCTTTCTTT.

This clone was detected only a few times. This rearrangement joins TRBV29-1 to TRBJ2-5, with 8 nucleotides matching TRBD1. The germline gives CDR1 SQVTM, CDR2 ANQGSEA. The CDR3 is made up of 13 amino acids. Losses at the gene ends were 6 bases for V and 4 bases for J; bases not matched to a gene: 7. The CDR3 here is CSVVETGVETQYF. The CDR3 nucleotides are TGCAGCGTGGTGGAGACAGGGGTAGAGACCCAGTACTTC.

The CDR3 protein is CASSLNTAALRSNQPQHF. The CDR3 DNA follows: TGTGCCAGCAGCTTAAACACGGCCGCACTAAGAAGCAATCAGCCCCAGCATTTT. The chain carries TRBV27 and TRBJ1-5; D is unclear. The CDR3 extends over 18 amino acids. V dropped 6 bases and J dropped 1 base, with 22 bases sitting between them. Germline assignment: CDR1 MNHEY and CDR2 SMNVEV (reference sequence).

This chain links TRBV7-2 with TRBJ1-5; tentative D call: TRBD1 (6 bases). The CDR3 extends over 17 amino acids. The germline V gene has CDR1 SGHTA and CDR2 FQGNSA. The V end lost 5 bases, the J end lost 7 bases, and 24 bases lay between the germline ends. CDR3 in amino acids: CASSPALGGGFEQPQHF. The CDR3 nucleotides read TGTGCCAGCAGCCCAGCCTTAGGGGGTGGCTTTGAACAGCCCCAGCATTTT.

This clone was counted only a few times. The same CDR3 also results from other DNA sequences found in this sample. J is TRBJ2-3 and V is TRBV29-1; TRBD1 might be the D (5 bases). V was shortened by 5 bases and J by 5 bases, with 8 bases between the two germline ends. The CDR3 contains 11 residues. Germline V CDR1 and CDR2: SQVTM, ANQGSEA. CDR3 region: CSVLREDTQYF. The CDR3 nucleotides read TGCAGCGTTCTCAGGGAAGATACGCAGTATTTT.

This clone showed up just a few times. This chain joins TRBV11-2 and TRBJ2-7; D unclear. Between the trimmed V and J ends, which lost 5 bases and 6 bases, there was a span of 11 bases. This CDR3 comprises 12 residues. CDR1 is SGHAT, CDR2 FQNNGV, per germline. The CDR3: CASSPPEPEQYF. CDR3 nucleotides: TGTGCCAGCAGCCCTCCCGAGCCCGAGCAGTACTTC.

The gene calls are TRBV27 and TRBJ2-7; D unclear. V lost 7 bases, J lost 7 bases, and 14 bases lay in between. There are 12 residues in the CDR3. Germline V gives CDR1 MNHEY, CDR2 SMNVEV (reference sequence). DNA for the CDR3: TGTGCCAGCACCGCTCCAGGTAGGGAGCAGTACTTC. It specifies CASTAPGREQYF.

The chain carries TRBV29-1 and TRBJ2-1; TRBD1 is a possible D gene (6 bases). This CDR3 region has 14 residues. Trimming shortened V by 4 bases and J by 1 base, and 11 bases separated the two germline ends. Germline assignment: CDR1 SQVTM and CDR2 ANQGSEA. CDR3 coding DNA: TGCAGCGTTGTGGGGACAAATTCCTACAATGAGCAGTTCTTC. This gives the protein CSVVGTNSYNEQFF.

This clone was counted only a few times. The J gene is TRBJ1-4, the V gene TRBV5-5; tentatively, D is TRBD1 (6 bases). This CDR3 is built from 15 residues. Germline V gene sequence: CDR1 SGHKS, CDR2 YYEKEE (reference sequence). Trimming took off 4 bases at V and 7 bases at J, with 17 bases between the two ends. The CDR3 is CASSLAGARGEKLFF. The CDR3 DNA sequence: TGTGCCAGCAGCCTGGCAGGGGCAAGGGGTGAAAAACTGTTTTTT.

The chain recombines TRBV28 with TRBJ1-1; 8 bases align to TRBD1. The CDR3 loop spans 13 amino acids. Germline lookup yields CDR1 MDHEN and CDR2 SYDVKM. The J segment lost 6 bases and the V segment lost 3 bases, leaving 3 bases of the junction unmatched. The CDR3 loop reads CASSFDRGAEAFF. As DNA, the CDR3 is TGTGCCAGCAGTTTCGACAGGGGCGCTGAAGCTTTCTTT.

This rearrangement joins TRBV9 to TRBJ1-5; D gene ambiguous. Germline-derived CDR1 and CDR2 are SGDLS and YYNGEE. The CDR3 has 15 amino acids. Trimming pared 0 bases from V and 5 bases from J, leaving 12 bases between. The CDR3 protein is CASSVEGGSHQPQHF. The CDR3 coding sequence is TGTGCCAGCAGCGTAGAGGGAGGGTCGCATCAGCCCCAGCATTTT. The full variable domain, completed using reference TRBV9 and TRBJ1-5, is DSGVTQTPKHLITATGQRVTLRCSPRSGDLSVYWYQQSLDQGLQFLIQYYNGEERAKGNILERFSAQQFPDLHSELNLSSLELGDSALYFCASSVEGGSHQPQHFGDGTRLSIL.

In this sample, this clone turned up a few times. The chain is built from TRBV27 and TRBJ1-2, with D tentatively TRBD1 (5 bases). V was shortened by 5 bases and J by 6 bases, with 22 bases between the two germline ends. The CDR3 runs to 16 residues. Germline assignment: CDR1 MNHEY and CDR2 SMNVEV (reference sequence). The CDR3 DNA is TGTGCCAGCAGTCCCCTCTTAAACCTGGGGGGTGATGGCTACACCTTC. Protein sequence: CASSPLLNLGGDGYTF.

This clone was seen a handful of times. The rearrangement links TRBV4-1 to TRBJ1-1, with D uncertain. Germline V gives CDR1 MGHRA, CDR2 YSYEKL. V lost 1 base, J lost 3 bases, and 12 bases lay in between. CDR3 size: 15 residues. CDR3 coding DNA: TGCGCCAGCAGCCAAGTGGGCCTCCGCCACACTGAAGCTTTCTTT. This codes for CASSQVGLRHTEAFF.

This clone was detected only a few times. This chain links TRBV28 with TRBJ2-7; TRBD1 agrees at 7 bases. Per the germline V gene, CDR1 is MDHEN and CDR2 is SYDVKM. V trimming: 7 bases; J trimming: 3 bases; junction bases outside the gene matches: 12. The CDR3 sequence is 15 residues long. The CDR3 is CASNPFDRVDYEQYF. In DNA, the CDR3 is TGTGCCAGCAACCCATTCGACAGGGTGGACTACGAGCAGTACTTC.

This sequence joins TRBV28 and TRBJ1-4; D remains ambiguous. V lost 8 bases and J 8 bases, leaving 18 bases between the germline ends. Germline CDR1 reads MDHEN; CDR2 reads SYDVKM. This CDR3 region has 14 residues. In DNA, the CDR3 is TGTGCCAGCGCTACAGATAAAAGTGGGGAAAAACTGTTTTTT. Protein product: CASATDKSGEKLFF.